This TCR beta chain is drawn from a study of cytomegalovirus exposure and HLA in healthy donors. Both 60 Vbeta primers and 13 Jbeta primers went into the PCR. Clones were sequenced by immunoSEQ multiplex PCR, and TCRdb holds only the in-frame ones, with some missing. This repertoire shows hundreds of thousands of clones, over 75% found once; its top ten account for about 0.5%. Germline loops: CDR1 SGHNT, CDR2 YYREEE (reference sequence). The V end lost 0 bases, the J end lost 0 bases, and 10 bases lay between the germline ends. CDR3 length equals 16 residues. The chain uses TRBV5-4 and TRBJ1-3; unclear D gene. The source material was PBMCs. The source is a boy aged 5 to 17 in good health and CMV-seronegative. In DNA form, the CDR3 reads TGTGCCAGCAGCTTGGATCGGGGATTCTCTGGAAACACCATATATTTT. As protein: CASSLDRGFSGNTIYF.